These T cell receptor beta chains were read from a single sample in a study of OX40 agonist ivuxolimab in advanced cancers. Sequenced by immunoSEQ multiplex PCR; TCRdb stores in-frame clones only, minus some. The table lists about 9,500 clones, about 66% of them singletons. The sequencing here drew on CD4+ or CD8+ T cells sorted from blood, taken in a trial of the OX40 agonist ivuxolimab. Source of these receptors: an adult with an advanced solid tumor such as melanoma, head and neck, liver or kidney cancer. CDR3s include the opening cysteine and the closing phenylalanine or tryptophan. The D gene is left open where the match is weak. Clone size is given for some rows only: seen once, a few or many times, or a class if the clone is expanded.

CDR3nt | CDR3aa | d_gene | j_gene | abundance | v_gene
TGTGCCAGCAGCCAACGTCCGGGTCGCCAAGAGACCCAGTACTTC | CASSQRPGRQETQYF | NA | TRBJ2-5 | NA | TRBV14
TGTGCCAGCAGTTTGGGACAGGGGTTTAGATCACCCCTCCACTTT | CASSLGQGFRSPLHF | TRBD1 | TRBJ1-6 | NA | TRBV6-5
TGTGCCAGTCGAGGGACAGGGGCCTACGAGCAGTACTTC | CASRGTGAYEQYF | TRBD1 | TRBJ2-7 | NA | TRBV19
TGTGCCAGCAGCTTAGATATACTAGCGGGAGTGGGAGAGACCCAGTACTTC | CASSLDILAGVGETQYF | TRBD2 | TRBJ2-5 | NA | TRBV7-2
TGTGCCAGTAGTATCCCGACAGGGCTAAATCAGCCCCAGCATTTT | CASSIPTGLNQPQHF | TRBD1 | TRBJ1-5 | NA | TRBV19
TGCGCCAGCAGCCAGGCCTCGGGGGGGAAAGAGACCCAGTACTTC | CASSQASGGKETQYF | TRBD2 | TRBJ2-5 | NA | TRBV4-1
TGTGCCAGCAGTTTCTCGGCGGGGGCGCATAATTCACCCCTCCACTTT | CASSFSAGAHNSPLHF | NA | TRBJ1-6 | medium-sized | TRBV27
TGCAGCGTGCCCGGGACAGGAGCTGAAGCTTTCTTT | CSVPGTGAEAFF | TRBD1 | TRBJ1-1 | NA | TRBV29-1
TGTGCCAGCAGCTCGGGGACAGGGGGCGCACAGGAGCAGTTCTTC | CASSSGTGGAQEQFF | TRBD1 | TRBJ2-1 | NA | TRBV7-8
TGTGCCAGCAGTGACCTAGCGGGAGGGGATGAGCAGTTCTTC | CASSDLAGGDEQFF | TRBD2 | TRBJ2-1 | few | TRBV6-4
TGCAGCGTTGAGTTTGCAGGGTCGGGGTCTGGGGCCAACGTCCTGACTTTC | CSVEFAGSGSGANVLTF | NA | TRBJ2-6 | NA | TRBV29-1
TGTGCCAGTAGGATCACAGGGTCTGGGGCCAACGTCCTGACTTTC | CASRITGSGANVLTF | NA | TRBJ2-6 | NA | TRBV19
TGTGCCAGCAGCTTAGAGGACAGGCCAGGAGGGCAGCCCCAGCATTTT | CASSLEDRPGGQPQHF | TRBD1 | TRBJ1-5 | NA | TRBV7-9
TGTGCCAGCAGCATGAGAGGGATGGGTCAGCCCCAGCATTTT | CASSMRGMGQPQHF | NA | TRBJ1-5 | NA | TRBV28
TGTGCCACCGAACAGGGCAACACTGAAGCTTTCTTT | CATEQGNTEAFF | NA | TRBJ1-1 | once | TRBV19
TGTGCCAGCAGTCTCCTGCAGAATGAAAAACTGTTTTTT | CASSLLQNEKLFF | NA | TRBJ1-4 | NA | TRBV27
TGTGCCAGCAGTTACCCTGGGTCTGCCAGGCCCTATAATTCACCCCTCCACTTT | CASSYPGSARPYNSPLHF | NA | TRBJ1-6 | NA | TRBV6-8
TGTGCCAGCAGCCCTTGGGGTACTGAAGCTTTCTTT | CASSPWGTEAFF | NA | TRBJ1-1 | NA | TRBV6-6
TGTGCCAGCAGTTCGGGGACCCTTGCCGGGGAGCTGTTTTTT | CASSSGTLAGELFF | NA | TRBJ2-2 | NA | TRBV7-6
TGTGCCAGCAGCCGGGGACAGGTCCTCTCCTACGAGCAGTACTTC | CASSRGQVLSYEQYF | TRBD1 | TRBJ2-7 | NA | TRBV28
TGTGCCAGCAGGATTTTTTCGTCCTACGAGCAGTACTTC | CASRIFSSYEQYF | NA | TRBJ2-7 | NA | TRBV6-1
TGTGCCAGCAGTGACCAGACAGGGAGCCGCGGGCAGCCCCAGCATTTT | CASSDQTGSRGQPQHF | TRBD1 | TRBJ1-5 | few | TRBV2
TGTGCCAGCAGCCCTGGGACAGGGGGGTGGTCAGATACGCAGTATTTT | CASSPGTGGWSDTQYF | TRBD1 | TRBJ2-3 | NA | TRBV5-6
TGTGCCAGCAGCGCACAATACCGGGGGGTGAACACTGAAGCTTTCTTT | CASSAQYRGVNTEAFF | NA | TRBJ1-1 | NA | TRBV5-6
TGCGCCAGCAGCCCCAATTCTTACTCCTACGAGCAGTACTTC | CASSPNSYSYEQYF | NA | TRBJ2-7 | NA | TRBV5-1
TGTGCCAGCAGCGTAGACTCTGGGGCAGGGACATACGAGCAGTACTTC | CASSVDSGAGTYEQYF | NA | TRBJ2-7 | NA | TRBV9
TGCGCCAGCAGCTTGGCCGACTCACTCCCTCTCTACGAGCAGTACTTC | CASSLADSLPLYEQYF | NA | TRBJ2-7 | NA | TRBV5-1
TGTGCCAGCAGTCTTGCAGGTGGGGGAAACACCATATATTTT | CASSLAGGGNTIYF | NA | TRBJ1-3 | NA | TRBV27
TGTGCCAGCGAGGACGTGGGGTTCGGGTCCACTGAAGCTTTCTTT | CASEDVGFGSTEAFF | NA | TRBJ1-1 | NA | TRBV25-1
TGTGCCAGTAGTATCTCTAGCGGGGACTACAATGAGCAGTTCTTC | CASSISSGDYNEQFF | TRBD2 | TRBJ2-1 | medium-sized | TRBV19
TGTGCCAGCAGCTCCCGGGACACCTACGAGCAGTACTTC | CASSSRDTYEQYF | NA | TRBJ2-7 | NA | TRBV7-9
TGTGCCAGCAGCTCAGGACGCGAAGCTTTCTTT | CASSSGREAFF | NA | TRBJ1-1 | NA | TRBV5-6